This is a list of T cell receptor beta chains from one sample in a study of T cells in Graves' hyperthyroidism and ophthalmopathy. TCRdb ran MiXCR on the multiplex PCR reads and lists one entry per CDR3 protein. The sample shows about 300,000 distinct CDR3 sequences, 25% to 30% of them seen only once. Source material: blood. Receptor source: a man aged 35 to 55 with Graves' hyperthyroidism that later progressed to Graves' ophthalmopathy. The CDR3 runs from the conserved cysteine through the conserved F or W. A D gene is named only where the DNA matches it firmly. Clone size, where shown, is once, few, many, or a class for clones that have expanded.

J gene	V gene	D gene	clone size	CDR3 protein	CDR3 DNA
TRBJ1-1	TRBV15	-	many	CATSSRKGPEAFF	TGTGCCACCAGCAGCAGGAAGGGGCCTGAAGCTTTCTTT
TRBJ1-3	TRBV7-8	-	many	CASSLVYVRGDSGNTIYF	TGTGCCAGCAGCTTAGTTTACGTTAGGGGGGACTCTGGAAACACCATATATTTT
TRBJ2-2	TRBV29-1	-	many	CSVEENTGELFF	TGCAGCGTTGAAGAGAACACCGGGGAGCTGTTTTTT
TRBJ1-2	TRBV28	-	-	CASSPRREAGYTF	TGTGCCAGCAGCCCCAGACGAGAGGCTGGCTACACCTTC
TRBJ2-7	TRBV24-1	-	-	CATSDSGRGSYEQYF	TGTGCCACCAGTGATTCTGGCAGGGGCTCCTACGAGCAGTACTTC
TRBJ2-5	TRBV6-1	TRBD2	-	CASIGTSGRRETQYF	TGTGCCAGCATCGGGACTAGCGGGAGACGGGAGACCCAGTACTTC
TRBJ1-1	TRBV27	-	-	CASSYPGVSEAFF	TGTGCCAGCTCATACCCAGGAGTCTCTGAAGCTTTCTTT
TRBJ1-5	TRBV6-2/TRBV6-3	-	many	CASRGSGEQPQHF	TGTGCCAGCAGGGGGTCAGGTGAACAGCCCCAGCATTTT
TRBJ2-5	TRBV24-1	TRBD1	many	CATSDPGTGHQETQYF	TGTGCCACCAGTGATCCCGGGACAGGACACCAAGAGACCCAGTACTTC
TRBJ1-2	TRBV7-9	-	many	CASTEGGPMNYGYTF	TGTGCCAGCACGGAGGGGGGACCGATGAACTATGGCTACACCTTC
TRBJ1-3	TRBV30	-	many	CAWSVRSRNTIYF	TGTGCCTGGAGTGTACGTTCGAGAAACACCATATATTTT
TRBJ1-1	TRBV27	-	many	CASSDRLNTEAFF	TGTGCCAGCAGTGACAGATTGAACACTGAAGCTTTCTTT
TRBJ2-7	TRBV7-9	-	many	CASSSDAYKDEQHF	TGTGCCAGCAGCTCAGACGCGTACAAGGACGAGCAGCACTTC
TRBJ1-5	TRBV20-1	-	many	CSARPRGGQPQHF	TGCAGTGCTAGACCCAGGGGAGGACAGCCCCAGCATTTT
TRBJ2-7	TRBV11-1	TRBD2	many	CASSFRTSGSVGSYEQYF	TGTGCCAGCAGCTTTCGGACTAGCGGGAGTGTAGGATCCTACGAGCAGTACTTC
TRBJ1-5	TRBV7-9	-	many	CASSLGTSQPQHF	TGTGCCAGCAGTTTAGGCACCAGCCAGCCCCAGCATTTT
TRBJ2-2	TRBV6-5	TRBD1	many	CASSYNRGNTGELFF	TGTGCCAGCAGTTACAACAGGGGAAACACCGGGGAGCTGTTTTTT
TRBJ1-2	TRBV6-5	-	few	CASSYFGVRGQNYGYTF	TGTGCCAGCAGTTATTTCGGTGTCAGAGGCCAAAACTATGGCTACACCTTC
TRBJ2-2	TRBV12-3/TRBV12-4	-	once	CASSLSRTLGGTGELFF	TGTGCCAGCAGTTTATCCCGGACCCTCGGTGGGACCGGGGAGCTGTTTTTT
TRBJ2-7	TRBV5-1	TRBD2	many	CASSSIRTSGDYEQYF	TGCGCCAGCAGCTCGATCCGGACTAGCGGTGACTACGAGCAGTACTTC
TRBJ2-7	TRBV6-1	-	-	CASIFELRPDEQYF	TGTGCCAGCATCTTCGAGCTCCGTCCGGACGAGCAGTACTTC
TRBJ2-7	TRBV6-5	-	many	CASKLAGGYEQYF	TGTGCCAGCAAACTAGCTGGGGGCTACGAGCAGTACTTC
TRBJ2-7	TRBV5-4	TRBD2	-	CASSSGTSGSPEQYF	TGTGCCAGCAGCTCCGGGACTAGCGGGAGTCCTGAGCAGTACTTC
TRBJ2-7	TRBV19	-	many	CASSIGAGSSYEQYF	TGTGCCAGTAGTATAGGGGCGGGCAGCTCCTACGAGCAGTACTTC
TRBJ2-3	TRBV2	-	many	CASGRSILTDTQYF	TGTGCCAGCGGAAGGTCCATCCTCACAGATACGCAGTATTTT
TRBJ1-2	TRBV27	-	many	CASRPLRYYGYTF	TGTGCCAGCAGACCCTTAAGGTACTATGGCTACACCTTC
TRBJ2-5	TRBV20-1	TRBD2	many	CSARASGRGETQYF	TGCAGTGCTAGGGCTAGCGGGAGGGGAGAGACCCAGTACTTC
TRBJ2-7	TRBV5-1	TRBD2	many	CASSLEGSGRARNYEQYF	TGCGCCAGCAGCTTGGAAGGTAGCGGGAGGGCTAGGAACTACGAGCAGTACTTC
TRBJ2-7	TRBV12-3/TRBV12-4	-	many	CASKRAVDGQYF	TGTGCCAGCAAACGTGCTGTAGACGGGCAGTACTTC
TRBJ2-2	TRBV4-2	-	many	CASSPDGMNTGELFF	TGTGCCAGCAGCCCGGACGGGATGAACACCGGGGAGCTGTTTTTT
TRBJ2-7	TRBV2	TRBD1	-	CASSQTGQNEQYF	TGTGCCAGCAGCCAAACGGGACAGAACGAGCAGTACTTC
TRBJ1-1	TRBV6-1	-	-	CASSEGSVDEAFF	TGTGCCAGCAGTGAGGGTTCCGTGGATGAAGCTTTCTTT
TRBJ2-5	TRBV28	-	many	CASMGAETQYF	TGTGCCAGCATGGGAGCAGAGACCCAGTACTTC
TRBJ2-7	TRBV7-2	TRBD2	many	CASSLGSGRGHGNEQYF	TGTGCCAGCAGCTTAGGATCCGGGAGGGGCCACGGGAACGAGCAGTACTTC
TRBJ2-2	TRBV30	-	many	CAWSPTMVGGGELFF	TGTGCCTGGAGTCCCACTATGGTTGGCGGCGGGGAGCTGTTTTTT
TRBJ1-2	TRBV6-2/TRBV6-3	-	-	CASSLQWDTYGYTF	TGTGCCAGCAGTCTACAGTGGGACACCTATGGCTACACCTTC
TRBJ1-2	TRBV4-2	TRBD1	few	CASSQTGQGSRYGYTF	TGTGCCAGCAGCCAAACTGGACAGGGCTCTCGCTATGGCTACACCTTC
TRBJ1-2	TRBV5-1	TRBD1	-	CASSLSGTGQTGGYTF	TGCGCCAGCAGCCTCTCCGGGACAGGCCAAACCGGCGGCTACACCTTC
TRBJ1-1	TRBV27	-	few	CASNVRGGTEAFF	TGTGCCAGCAATGTAAGGGGAGGCACTGAAGCTTTCTTT
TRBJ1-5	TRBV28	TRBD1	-	CASTRHRGRISNQPQHF	TGTGCCAGCACCCGGCACAGGGGGCGCATAAGCAATCAGCCCCAGCATTTT
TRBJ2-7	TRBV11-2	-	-	CASSFPGGGYEQYF	TGTGCCAGCAGCTTCCCCGGGGGCGGCTACGAGCAGTACTTC
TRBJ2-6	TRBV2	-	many	CASRFTDSGANVLTF	TGTGCCAGCAGATTTACAGACTCTGGGGCCAACGTCCTGACTTTC
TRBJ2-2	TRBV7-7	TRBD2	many	CASRSGTNTGELFF	TGTGCTAGCCGTAGCGGGACGAACACCGGGGAGCTGTTTTTT
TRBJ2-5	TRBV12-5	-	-	CASALGRGLQETQYF	TGTGCTAGTGCCCTTGGAAGAGGTCTTCAAGAGACCCAGTACTTC
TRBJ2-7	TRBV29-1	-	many	CSGRDIGEQYF	TGCAGCGGGAGGGACATCGGCGAGCAGTACTTC
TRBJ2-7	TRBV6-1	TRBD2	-	CASRPSGVSYEQYF	TGTGCCAGCCGTCCTAGCGGGGTCTCCTACGAGCAGTACTTC
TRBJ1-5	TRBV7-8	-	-	CASSPSNSYQPQHF	TGTGCCAGCAGCCCGTCCAACTCGTATCAGCCCCAGCATTTT
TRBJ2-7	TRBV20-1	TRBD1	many	CSARQPTGGHEQYF	TGCAGTGCTAGGCAACCGACAGGGGGGCACGAGCAGTACTTC
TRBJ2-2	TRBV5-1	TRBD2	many	CASSQGPHRGSAGELFF	TGCGCCAGCAGCCAGGGACCGCATCGCGGGAGCGCCGGGGAGCTGTTTTTT
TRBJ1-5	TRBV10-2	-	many	CASSESTGQPQHF	TGCGCCAGCAGTGAGTCGACCGGTCAGCCCCAGCATTTT
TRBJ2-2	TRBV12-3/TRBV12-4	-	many	CASSPGTGELFF	TGTGCCAGCAGCCCAGGCACCGGGGAGCTGTTTTTT
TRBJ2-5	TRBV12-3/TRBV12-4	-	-	CASSPRSSAGETQYF	TGTGCCAGCAGTCCCCGGTCCTCGGCGGGAGAGACCCAGTACTTC
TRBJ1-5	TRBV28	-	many	CASSSGAGLSNQPQHF	TGTGCCAGCAGTTCCGGCGCAGGGCTCAGCAATCAGCCCCAGCATTTT